The T cell receptor beta chain under discussion was sequenced for a study of cytomegalovirus exposure and HLA in healthy donors. Study-wide results and limits: An analysis that was carried out later associated 16,000 or so TCR beta sequences with HLA alleles at 0.05 false discovery rate.

As regards this clone: Its target is not known.

Primers included in the PCR were 60 Vbeta and 13 Jbeta primers. Assay used: immunoSEQ multiplex PCR; TCRdb lists only in-frame clones, some missing. In the table there are 130,000 or so clones, 76% of which are singletons. V lost 4 bases and J 6 bases, leaving 7 bases between the germline ends. The CDR3 length is 11 residues. The germline gives CDR1 MGHDK, CDR2 SYGVNS. The receptor comes from a female donor in good health and CMV-seropositive. Specimen: PBMCs. This chain connects TRBV25-1 to TRBJ2-7; possible D gene TRBD1, 5 bases. This CDR3 is CASSGTGEQYF. In DNA form, the CDR3 reads TGTGCCAGCAGTGGCACAGGCGAGCAGTACTTC.